One and the same sample provided the 29 T cell receptor beta chains below, sequenced in a study of T-cell reconstitution after alpha-beta-depleted transplantation in children. During its preparation, the TCRbeta library received unique molecular identifiers. TCRdb independently ran MiXCR on the PCR reads; one entry per CDR3 protein. In the table there are about 980,000 distinct CDR3 sequences, less than 30% of which are singletons. The source material was PBMCs, mostly from graft donor cells, sampled 360 days after TCRalphabeta/CD19-depleted stem cell transplant. The receptors shown here come from a boy younger than two who had a stem cell transplant for SCID, so the T cells may come from the graft donor.

The chain couples TRBV28 to TRBJ2-3; the D gene is possibly TRBD2 (5 bases). Germline CDR1 is MDHEN and CDR2 is SYDVKM. The CDR3 is 16 residues long. V shed 0 bases and J shed 3 bases, with 13 bases lying between them. The CDR3 here is CASSLWARGGTDTQYF. CDR3 DNA: TGTGCCAGCAGTTTATGGGCTCGGGGTGGGACAGATACGCAGTATTTT.

This chain connects TRBV12-3 or TRBV12-4 to TRBJ2-3; 7 bases align to TRBD2. The V gene end was trimmed by 3 bases and the J gene end by 0 bases; junction bases not matched to a gene: 15. This CDR3 has 19 amino acids. The CDR3 bases are TGTGCCAGCAGTTTGGCAAATTGGGGGAGGGGCCCGAGCACAGATACGCAGTATTTT. Amino acid sequence: CASSLANWGRGPSTDTQYF.

This clonotype came up a few times. The rearrangement joins TRBV11-2 to TRBJ2-1; tentative D call: TRBD2 (6 bases). Trimming took off 8 bases at V and 3 bases at J, with 14 bases between the two ends. The CDR3 is 14 residues long. Germline V gene sequence: CDR1 SGHAT, CDR2 FQNNGV. CDR3 loop: CASGSGPFYNEQFF. The CDR3 coding sequence is TGTGCCAGCGGAAGCGGGCCCTTCTACAATGAGCAGTTCTTC. Full variable domain (rest looked up from reference TRBV11-2 and TRBJ2-1): EAGVAQSPRYKIIEKRQSVAFWCNPISGHATLYWYQQILGQGPKLLIQFQNNGVVDDSQLPKDRFSAERLKGVDSTLKIQPAKLEDSAVYLCASGSGPFYNEQFFGPGTRLTVL.

The J gene is TRBJ2-7, the V gene TRBV15; D is unresolved. The CDR3 extends over 17 amino acids. V lost 0 bases and J 2 bases, leaving 17 bases between the germline ends. Germline V lookup: CDR1 LNHNV, CDR2 YYDKDF (reference sequence). DNA of the CDR3: TGTGCCACCAGCAGAGATCTTCGTCCGACCGATCCCTACGAGCAGTACTTC. It translates to CATSRDLRPTDPYEQYF. Full variable domain (remainder filled in from reference TRBV15 and TRBJ2-7): DAMVIQNPRYQVTQFGKPVTLSCSQTLNHNVMYWYQQKSSQAPKLLFHYYDKDFNNEADTPDNFQSRRPNTSFCFLDIRSPGLGDTAMYLCATSRDLRPTDPYEQYFGPGTRLTVT.

This chain uses TRBV21-1 with TRBJ2-1; no DNA check was done on the table's D call, TRBD1. TRBV21-1 is noted as a pseudogene. The CDR3 consists of 18 residues. CDR3 bases: TGTGCCAGCAGCAAAGCCCTTACTCGACAGGGGGCATACAATGAGCAGTTCTTC. Protein sequence: CASSKALTRQGAYNEQFF.

This chain connects TRBV24-1 to TRBJ2-2; D gene unclear. CDR3 size: 16 residues. Germline-derived CDR1 and CDR2 are KGHDR and SFDVKD. CDR3 loop: CALHLSPQNNTGELFF. The CDR3 DNA sequence: TGTGCTCTTCACCTTTCCCCACAGAACAACACCGGGGAGCTGTTTTTT.

V and J are TRBV5-1 and TRBJ2-5; no firm D call. Germline V lookup: CDR1 SGHRS, CDR2 YFSETQ. This CDR3 region has 14 residues. V was cut by 4 bases and J by 4 bases, with 14 bases left in between. CDR3 nucleotide sequence: TGCGCCAGCAGCCCGGGCCTCGGAGTAGAGACCCAGTACTTC. Residues: CASSPGLGVETQYF.

This clonotype was detected only a few times. This chain joins TRBV12-3 or TRBV12-4 and TRBJ1-1; possible D gene TRBD1, 5 bases. This CDR3 region has 17 residues. The V gene lost 5 bases and the J gene lost 7 bases, with 26 bases spanning the gap. The DNA of the CDR3 is TGTGCCAGCAGTCCACCGGGTAGGGGAGTTTTCGGCGATGAAGCTTTCTTT. Translating it yields CASSPPGRGVFGDEAFF.

This clonotype has just a few counts. The J gene is TRBJ2-2, the V gene TRBV13; unclear D gene. This CDR3 has 16 residues. V lost 0 bases, J lost 3 bases, and 11 bases lay in between. Per the germline V gene, CDR1 is PRHDT and CDR2 is FYEKMQ (reference sequence). The CDR3 is CASSLGGRTDTGELFF. The CDR3 coding sequence is TGTGCCAGCAGCTTAGGGGGCAGGACGGACACCGGGGAGCTGTTTTTT.

This chain's CDR3 is CASSAHPGLAETQYF. As DNA, the CDR3 is TGTGCCAGCAGCGCTCATCCGGGACTAGCAGAGACCCAGTACTTC. This sequence joins TRBV2 and TRBJ2-5; 9 bases align to TRBD2. The CDR3 contains 15 residues. Germline-derived CDR1 and CDR2 are SNHLY and FYNNEI. V was pared by 6 bases and J by 4 bases, with 9 bases of the junction left unmatched.

This clonotype was picked up a small number of times. V gene TRBV4-2 combines with J gene TRBJ2-3; D is perhaps TRBD1 or TRBD2 (6 bases each). The germline V gene has CDR1 LGHNA and CDR2 YNFKEQ. The V end lost 1 base, the J end lost 5 bases, and 10 bases lay between the germline ends. The CDR3 sequence is 14 residues long. CDR3 nucleotide sequence: TGTGCCAGCAGCCAAGGGGGGGCCGTAGATACGCAGTATTTT. It translates to CASSQGGAVDTQYF.

The CDR3 DNA reads TGTGCCAGCAGCCAGGACATATCCCTCGAGCAGTACTTC. It encodes CASSQDISLEQYF. The V gene is TRBV7-9, the J gene TRBJ2-7; D is possibly TRBD1 (5 bases). CDR1 is SEHNR and CDR2 is FQNEAQ in the germline V gene (reference sequence). The CDR3 covers 13 residues. Trimming removed 5 bases from V and 6 bases from J, with 14 bases in between.

This clonotype was detected a few times. V usage is TRBV20-1 and J usage is TRBJ2-3, with D possibly being TRBD2 (6 bases). V was cut by 4 bases and J by 1 base, with 15 bases left in between. This CDR3 comprises 15 residues. CDR1 is DFQATT, CDR2 SNEGSKA, per germline (reference sequence). CDR3: CSATSGAGRTDTQYF. Written as DNA, the CDR3 is TGCAGTGCTACCTCCGGGGCGGGGCGCACAGATACGCAGTATTTT.

This clonotype was detected a few times. For the CDR3, the DNA is TGTGCCAGCAGCGTGATGTCACACCAGGTGCCGGATACGCAGTATTTT. This codes for CASSVMSHQVPDTQYF. The chain carries TRBV9 and TRBJ2-3, with D uncertain. Trimming took off 2 bases at V and 6 bases at J, with 19 bases between the two ends. This CDR3 region has 16 residues. Germline-derived CDR1 and CDR2 are SGDLS and YYNGEE.

This clonotype was counted once. The chain is built from TRBV18 and TRBJ2-2; no clear D gene. CDR3 size: 14 residues. Trimming took 10 bases from V and 6 from J, leaving 18 bases between them. Germline CDR1 is KGHSH and CDR2 is LQKENI. CDR3 amino acids: CATMIRVRAGELFF. CDR3 nucleotides: TGTGCCACCATGATAAGGGTCCGTGCCGGGGAGCTGTTTTTT.

V usage is TRBV7-3 and J usage is TRBJ1-2, with a weak D call TRBD1 (5 bases). The length of the CDR3 is 14 residues. The germline V and J ends were trimmed by 4 bases and 8 bases, with 17 bases remaining between them. The germline CDR1 and CDR2 sequences are SGHTA and FQGTGA. DNA for the CDR3: TGTGCCAGCAGCTCGTACCGTACTGGGGCGGGCTACACCTTC. Translation gives CASSSYRTGAGYTF. Looking up the rest from reference TRBV7-3 and TRBJ1-2 gives the full variable domain: GAGVSQTPSNKVTEKGKYVELRCDPISGHTALYWYRQSLGQGPEFLIYFQGTGAADDSGLPNDRFFAVRPEGSVSTLKIQRTERGDSAVYLCASSSYRTGAGYTFGSGTRLTVV.

In this sample, this clonotype turned up a few times. In DNA form, the CDR3 reads TGTGCCAGCAGTTACGACGTTGGACAGGGGGCGGAAGGCTACACCTTC. Protein sequence: CASSYDVGQGAEGYTF. The V and J genes are TRBV6-5 and TRBJ1-2; TRBD1 matches 11 bases. The CDR3 consists of 16 residues. Trimming cost V 2 bases and J 8 bases; bases outside gene matches: 10. Germline V gene data show CDR1 as MNHEY and CDR2 as SVGAGI.

This clonotype came up a few times. The J gene is TRBJ2-5, the V gene TRBV12-3 or TRBV12-4; 11 bases are shared with TRBD2. The trim removed 6 bases at V and 5 bases at J, leaving 11 bases unmatched. This CDR3 has 16 amino acids. CDR3 sequence: CASRHTSGGLRETQYF. CDR3 DNA sequence: TGTGCCAGCAGACACACTAGCGGGGGACTGAGGGAGACCCAGTACTTC.

The gene calls are TRBV10-3 and TRBJ1-5, with 9 bases identical to TRBD1. Losses at the gene ends were 1 base for V and 2 bases for J; bases not matched to a gene: 9. The CDR3 loop spans 18 amino acids. Looked up from germline, CDR1 is ENHRY and CDR2 is SYGVKD. Written as DNA, the CDR3 is TGTGCCATCAGTGAGTTGCCCCGGACAGGGGAACGCAATCAGCCCCAGCATTTT. It codes for CAISELPRTGERNQPQHF.

The genes are TRBV12-3 or TRBV12-4 and TRBJ2-3; a weak D match, TRBD1 (5 bases). This CDR3 contains 13 residues. The V and J ends lost 7 bases and 4 bases respectively, with 12 bases between them. The CDR3 DNA follows: TGTGCCAGCACGAGGTTACAGGCAGATACGCAGTATTTT. Protein product: CASTRLQADTQYF.

This clonotype turned up a few times. The rearrangement links TRBV7-8 to TRBJ2-7; 7 bases fit TRBD2. Germline CDR1 SGHVS, CDR2 FQNEAQ. J was trimmed by 0 bases and V by 3 bases; bases with no gene match: 8. The CDR3 consists of 16 residues. As DNA, the CDR3 is TGTGCCAGCAGCTTGCTTGGCGGGGGAAACTCCTACGAGCAGTACTTC. Translated, it gives CASSLLGGGNSYEQYF.

This clonotype was counted a few times. The CDR3 coding sequence is TGTGCCAGCAGCTTGCGGGGGCCAAATACGCAGTATTTT. It yields the protein CASSLRGPNTQYF. The V gene is TRBV5-6, the J gene TRBJ2-3; possibly TRBD1 or TRBD2 for D (6 bases each). V shed 1 base and J shed 7 bases, with 10 bases lying between them. The germline CDR1 and CDR2 sequences are SGHDT and YYEEEE. This CDR3 region has 13 residues.

CDR3 nucleotide sequence: TGCGCCAGCAGCTTGGGGGCGGATACCTACGAGCAGTACTTC. The encoded protein is CASSLGADTYEQYF. The V and J genes are TRBV5-1 and TRBJ2-7; D is undetermined. Germline values: CDR1 SGHRS, CDR2 YFSETQ. With 0 bases removed from V and 2 bases from J, the gap between germline ends came to 9 bases. This CDR3 comprises 14 residues.

Only a few counts were recorded for this clonotype. Because the CDR3 is missing its conserved closing phenylalanine or tryptophan, this is likely a read error. V gene TRBV3-1 combines with J gene TRBJ2-7; the match to TRBD2 covers 14 bases. Per the germline V gene, CDR1 is LGHDT and CDR2 is YNNKEL (reference sequence). Germline trimming cut 1 base from V and 7 bases from J; bases unmatched to any gene: 6. The CDR3 has 16 residues. CDR3 sequence: CASSQGGLAGVQEQYL. CDR3 nucleotides: TGTGCCAGCAGCCAAGGGGGACTAGCGGGGGTGCAGGAGCAGTACCTC.

This clonotype has only a few counts. The rearrangement joins TRBV4-1 to TRBJ2-2; the match to TRBD1 covers 7 bases. J lost 2 bases, V lost 0 bases, and 9 bases had no gene match. The CDR3 is made up of 18 amino acids. Germline values: CDR1 MGHRA, CDR2 YSYEKL. CDR3 sequence (DNA): TGCGCCAGCAGCCAAGATCTCCACAGGGGCGGTAACACCGGGGAGCTGTTTTTT. It translates to CASSQDLHRGGNTGELFF.

The rearrangement joins TRBV5-1 to TRBJ2-1; 9 nucleotides line up with TRBD2. From germline, CDR1 is SGHRS and CDR2 YFSETQ. With V trimmed by 2 bases and J by 8 bases, 11 bases remained unmatched. The CDR3 extends over 16 amino acids. This CDR3 is CASSFPLAGGRYEQFF. The DNA of the CDR3 is TGCGCCAGCAGCTTCCCCCTTGCGGGGGGGCGTTATGAGCAGTTCTTC.

This clonotype has just a few counts. The chain combines TRBV7-9 with TRBJ2-3, with D perhaps TRBD1 (7 bases). The germline V gene has CDR1 SEHNR and CDR2 FQNEAQ (reference sequence). The CDR3 runs to 16 residues. V lost 2 bases, J lost 5 bases, and 17 bases lay in between. CDR3 sequence reads: CASSLWGRGEKDTQYF. The DNA of the CDR3 is TGTGCCAGCAGCTTATGGGGCAGGGGGGAGAAAGATACGCAGTATTTT.

This clonotype appeared many times. The J gene is TRBJ2-7, the V gene TRBV29-1, with 9 positions matching TRBD1. The CDR3 runs 14 residues. The trim removed 7 bases at V and 0 bases at J, leaving 7 bases unmatched. CDR1 is SQVTM and CDR2 is ANQGSEA in the germline V gene. CDR3 protein: CSATGQGSSYEQYF. The CDR3 DNA follows: TGCAGCGCCACGGGACAGGGAAGCTCCTACGAGCAGTACTTC.

The J gene is TRBJ1-1, the V gene TRBV27, with D unclear. The CDR3 spans 13 residues. V dropped 3 bases and J dropped 4 bases, with 9 bases sitting between them. Germline V gene lookup returns CDR1 MNHEY and CDR2 SMNVEV (reference sequence). The CDR3 bases are TGTGCCAGCAGTTTCAAAGGGCCCACTGAAGCTTTCTTT. Translation gives CASSFKGPTEAFF.